This is a list of T cell receptor beta chains from one sample in a study of T cell repertoires in cytomegalovirus infection. From the reads, TCRdb called clonotypes with MiXCR, one entry per CDR3 protein. The sample consists of hundreds of thousands of distinct CDR3 sequences, over 15% of them appearing once. The sequenced sample consisted of PBMCs. The receptors here all came from a human donor in good health (CMV status not recorded). Some clones in this sample may be carry-over from other donors' samples. CDR3s include the opening cysteine and the closing phenylalanine or tryptophan. D genes are given only for firm matches. For some rows the clone size is stated as once, few or many, or as a class when expanded; others skip it.

TRBV6-2/TRBV6-3	.	.	TRBJ2-1	CASSLGIWTYNEQFF	TGTGCCAGCAGTTTGGGCATCTGGACCTACAATGAGCAGTTCTTC
TRBV7-6	.	many	TRBJ2-7	CASSPRSAYEQYF	TGTGCCAGCAGCCCGCGGAGCGCCTACGAGCAGTACTTC
TRBV7-9	.	many	TRBJ2-7	CASSPQGEQYF	TGTGCCAGCAGCCCTCAGGGCGAGCAGTACTTC
TRBV19	TRBD1	few	TRBJ1-5	CASAPDRAQPQHF	TGTGCCAGTGCCCCGGACAGGGCTCAGCCCCAGCATTTT
TRBV6-2/TRBV6-3	TRBD1	.	TRBJ1-1	CATLSTGALAEGTEAFF	TGTGCCACGCTATCTACAGGGGCCCTCGCGGAAGGAACTGAAGCTTTCTTT
TRBV4-1	.	.	TRBJ2-1	CASSQVRGVGNEQFF	TGCGCCAGCAGCCAAGTCAGAGGGGTGGGCAATGAGCAGTTCTTC
TRBV11-2	TRBD2	few	TRBJ2-1	CASSSLAGAGSEQFF	TGTGCCAGCAGCTCGTTAGCGGGGGCAGGATCAGAGCAGTTCTTC
TRBV7-2	.	many	TRBJ1-5	CASSLAGVGSNQPQHF	TGTGCCAGCAGCTTAGCTGGGGTGGGCAGCAATCAGCCCCAGCATTTT
TRBV7-8	.	.	TRBJ2-1	CASLGDRGNEQFF	TGTGCCAGCTTGGGGGATCGTGGGAATGAGCAGTTCTTC
TRBV10-3	.	many	TRBJ1-1	CATGGRGGMNTEAFF	TGTGCCACGGGGGGTCGGGGGGGAATGAACACTGAAGCTTTCTTT
TRBV20-1	TRBD2	.	TRBJ2-5	CSAPLGAGDEETQYF	TGCAGTGCCCCCCTGGGTGCGGGAGATGAAGAGACCCAGTACTTC
TRBV5-6	.	.	TRBJ2-1	CASSPSPGPSSYNEQLF	TGTGCCAGCAGCCCATCCCCAGGCCCGAGCTCCTACAATGAGCAGCTCTTC
TRBV4-1	.	many	TRBJ2-7	CASRVVDSSYEQYF	TGCGCCAGCAGAGTGGTTGACAGCTCCTACGAGCAGTACTTC
TRBV5-1	.	.	TRBJ2-4	CASSLAPWTRGHIQYF	TGCGCCAGCAGCTTGGCCCCCTGGACCCGGGGGCACATTCAGTACTTC
TRBV7-2	.	many	TRBJ1-6	CASSLGEGGSSYNSPLHF	TGTGCCAGCAGCTTAGGCGAGGGCGGTAGCTCCTATAATTCACCCCTCCACTTT
TRBV7-2	.	many	TRBJ2-3	CASSLISRTHTQYF	TGTGCCAGCAGCTTAATCAGTAGGACACATACGCAGTATTTT
TRBV11-3	TRBD1	many	TRBJ2-1	CASSSSGTGGEFF	TGTGCCAGCAGCAGCTCTGGGACAGGGGGGGAGTTCTTC
TRBV12-3/TRBV12-4	TRBD1	many	TRBJ1-3	CASTRMGQGAGNTIYF	TGTGCCAGCACCAGAATGGGACAGGGGGCTGGAAACACCATATATTTT
TRBV7-9	.	few	TRBJ1-4	CASSGGFREKLFF	TGTGCCAGCAGCGGGGGGTTCCGGGAAAAACTGTTTTTT
TRBV5-4	.	once	TRBJ2-1	CASSLGQGAFYNEQFF	TGTGCCAGCAGCTTGGGGCAGGGCGCTTTCTACAATGAGCAGTTCTTC
TRBV27	.	few	TRBJ2-7	CASRPGLSSYEQYF	TGTGCCAGCAGGCCGGGACTCAGCTCCTACGAGCAGTACTTC
TRBV5-1	.	.	TRBJ1-4	CASSSSAGEKLFF	TGCGCCAGCAGCTCTTCGGCTGGTGAAAAACTGTTTTTT
TRBV3-1	.	.	TRBJ2-7	CASSQGTTVTYEQYF	TGTGCCAGCAGCCAAGGGACTACAGTAACCTACGAGCAGTACTTC
TRBV6-5	.	many	TRBJ2-7	CASSYGGLGEQYF	TGTGCCAGCAGTTACGGGGGTCTGGGCGAGCAGTACTTC
TRBV6-1	TRBD1	.	TRBJ1-2	CASSEGQGSRSGYTF	TGTGCCAGCAGTGAAGGACAGGGCAGTAGAAGTGGCTACACCTTC
TRBV10-3	TRBD1	.	TRBJ1-1	CAIKGGQGALLNTEAFF	TGTGCCATCAAAGGCGGACAGGGGGCTCTTTTGAACACTGAAGCTTTCTTT
TRBV7-9	.	many	TRBJ2-7	CASSSGPPAGAYEQYF	TGTGCCAGCAGCTCAGGCCCCCCCGCAGGGGCCTACGAGCAGTACTTC
TRBV5-4	.	.	TRBJ2-6	CASSPPPGANVLTF	TGTGCCAGCAGCCCCCCCCCTGGGGCCAACGTCCTGACTTTC
TRBV7-2	.	many	TRBJ2-3	CASSSSDPDTQYF	TGTGCCAGCAGCTCTTCCGACCCAGATACGCAGTATTTT
TRBV7-6	.	.	TRBJ2-7	CASSFPGRDEQYF	TGTGCCAGCAGCTTCCCAGGGCGAGACGAGCAGTACTTC
TRBV6-5	TRBD1	.	TRBJ2-4	CASSRTGRLSGIQYF	TGTGCCAGCAGTCGGACAGGGCGATTGTCGGGCATTCAGTACTTC
TRBV12-3/TRBV12-4	.	.	TRBJ1-1	CASRGGYPEAFF	TGTGCCAGCAGAGGTGGGTACCCTGAAGCTTTCTTT
TRBV20-1	TRBD1	.	TRBJ2-1	CSARVGTGDNEQFF	TGCAGTGCTAGGGTTGGGACAGGTGACAATGAGCAGTTCTTC
TRBV6-5	.	few	TRBJ1-1	CASGRGRVTEAFF	TGTGCCAGCGGGAGGGGGAGGGTGACTGAAGCTTTCTTT
TRBV20-1	.	.	TRBJ2-7	CSARDHWEGRTYEQYF	TGCAGTGCTAGAGATCATTGGGAAGGGAGAACCTACGAGCAGTACTTC
TRBV28	.	many	TRBJ1-5	CASRGRYSNQPQHF	TGTGCCAGCAGGGGAAGATATAGCAATCAGCCCCAGCATTTT
TRBV14	.	.	TRBJ2-3	CASSLTGSPGDTQYF	TGTGCCAGCAGCCTAACCGGGAGCCCCGGGGATACGCAGTATTTT
TRBV7-9	TRBD1	many	TRBJ1-2	CASSFRGGDGYTF	TGTGCCAGCAGCTTTAGAGGGGGCGATGGCTACACCTTC
TRBV12-3/TRBV12-4	TRBD2	.	TRBJ2-5	CASWVGGAESETQYF	TGTGCCAGCTGGGTGGGAGGGGCTGAAAGCGAGACCCAGTACTTC
TRBV12-3/TRBV12-4	TRBD1	.	TRBJ1-2	CASRGTGNYGYTF	TGTGCCAGCAGGGGGACAGGGAACTATGGCTACACCTTC
TRBV7-9	TRBD1	many	TRBJ1-1	CASSSQGGNTEAFF	TGTGCCAGCAGCTCGCAGGGGGGGAACACTGAAGCTTTCTTT
TRBV7-2	.	.	TRBJ1-1	CASSLLGGAHPYTAEAFF	TGTGCCAGCAGCTTACTGGGGGGCGCTCACCCTTATACTGCTGAAGCTTTCTTT
TRBV15	.	.	TRBJ2-1	CATSRGYNEQFF	TGTGCCACCTCACGGGGCTACAATGAGCAGTTCTTC
TRBV19	.	.	TRBJ2-1	CARNTEEQFF	TGTGCCAGAAACACTGAGGAGCAGTTCTTC
TRBV20-1	.	.	TRBJ2-5	CSASAGSVFRYQETQYF	TGCAGTGCCTCTGCGGGATCTGTTTTCCGGTACCAAGAGACCCAGTACTTC
TRBV12-3/TRBV12-4	TRBD2	many	TRBJ2-3	CASSFGLAGGTDTQYF	TGTGCCAGCAGTTTCGGACTAGCGGGAGGAACAGATACGCAGTATTTT
TRBV7-6	.	.	TRBJ1-4	CASSEDSTNEKLFF	TGTGCCAGCAGCGAGGACAGCACTAATGAAAAACTGTTTTTT
TRBV30	TRBD2	few	TRBJ2-7	CAWRAGRSYEQYF	TGTGCCTGGAGGGCCGGGAGGTCCTACGAGCAGTACTTC
TRBV6-2/TRBV6-3	.	.	TRBJ2-1	CASRRSGANEQFF	TGTGCCAGCCGCCGGAGTGGAGCCAATGAGCAGTTCTTC
TRBV20-1	.	.	TRBJ2-1	CSAPPARGGYNEQFF	TGCAGTGCCCCCCCAGCTAGGGGGGGGTACAATGAGCAGTTCTTC
TRBV7-9	.	many	TRBJ2-1	CASSPNRTNLDEQFF	TGTGCCAGCAGCCCGAATCGGACTAATCTGGATGAGCAGTTCTTC
TRBV19	.	few	TRBJ1-3	CASSPRGNSGNTIYF	TGTGCCAGTAGTCCCCGGGGAAACTCTGGAAACACCATATATTTT
TRBV2	.	.	TRBJ1-1	CASTWGTEAFF	TGTGCCAGCACGTGGGGGACTGAAGCTTTCTTT
TRBV5-6	.	.	TRBJ1-6	CASSFYRLPLPLHF	TGTGCCAGCAGCTTTTACCGACTCCCATTACCCCTCCACTTT
TRBV24-1	.	.	TRBJ2-7	CATGLPEQYF	TGTGCCACCGGATTACCCGAGCAGTACTTC
TRBV29-1	.	.	TRBJ1-3	CSVAIGNTIYF	TGCAGCGTCGCGATTGGAAACACCATATATTTT
TRBV12-3/TRBV12-4	.	.	TRBJ1-6	CASGTGFYNSPLHF	TGTGCCAGCGGGACGGGGTTCTATAATTCACCCCTCCACTTT
TRBV20-1	.	.	TRBJ2-3	CSARARETDTQYF	TGCAGTGCTAGAGCGCGTGAAACAGATACGCAGTATTTT
TRBV7-9	TRBD2	few	TRBJ2-3	CASFGTSVDTQYF	TGTGCCTCGTTTGGGACTAGCGTAGATACGCAGTATTTT